This record concerns one TCR beta chain sequence. Its antigen is unidentified. This sample stems from a study of T cells after yellow fever vaccination. Study as a whole: The SMART-Seq v4 Ultra Low Input method served to prepare the low-cell-number fractions. Findings and limits, study-wide: The study found a weaker secondary response that peaked faster, day 5 versus 15.

MiXCR, applied by TCRdb to the 5' RACE reads, yields one record per CDR3 protein. The sample lists 320,000 or so distinct CDR3 sequences; around 8.1% were seen once. The clonotype was recovered from a man between 18 and 29 years old who received the YFV17D yellow fever vaccine. The material sequenced was PBMCs, taken about 49 days after the first yellow fever vaccination.

Written as DNA, the CDR3 is TGCAGTGCTAGCACGACTAGCGGGGGGTTTCAAGAGACCCAGTACTTC. It is translated as CSASTTSGGFQETQYF. The chain links TRBV20-1 to TRBJ2-5; 13 bases are shared with TRBD2. V gave up 3 bases and J gave up 2 bases; unmatched junction bases: 6. Germline V gene lookup returns CDR1 DFQATT and CDR2 SNEGSKA (reference sequence). The CDR3 length is 16 residues.